This is a list of T cell receptor beta chains from one sample in a study of blood T cell repertoires in COVID-19. Some clones are missing from TCRdb's copy, which holds only in-frame ones; the method was immunoSEQ multiplex PCR. Among some 400,000 clones listed, 75% to 90% were seen once. Sample: PBMCs or T cells enriched from blood (not recorded which). Receptors were obtained from a man aged 25-40 years who had recovered from COVID-19. Each CDR3 is given without its conserved first and last residue. The order of the fields is V gene, J gene, CDR3 protein.

TRBV7-2	TRBJ2-2	ASSLRWREASTGELF
TRBV7-8	TRBJ1-2	ASSSQATYGYT
TRBV5-1	TRBJ1-3	ASSLTGPDSGNTIY
TRBV9	TRBJ1-1	ASSPGQGWTEAF
TRBV18	TRBJ2-1	ASSPLASGSINEQF
TRBV30	TRBJ2-1	AWSAGLAGGLF
TRBV3-1/TRBV3-2	TRBJ1-2	ASSLRGTGTYGDGYT
TRBV28	TRBJ1-4	ASSPGGAPDNEKLF
TRBV6-5	TRBJ1-2	ASSYRVLQGNYGYT
TRBV6-5	TRBJ2-7	ASSREWGEQY
TRBV7-9	TRBJ1-4	ASSLALEGLLEKLF
TRBV30	TRBJ2-7	AWIPGGSSVEQY
TRBV5-1	TRBJ2-3	ASAGLAYADTQY
TRBV11-2	TRBJ1-2	ASSLEYSHGYT
TRBV6-1	TRBJ2-7	ASRLAGASYEQY
TRBV3-1/TRBV3-2	TRBJ1-5	ASSQGTTRPQH